Below are 8 T cell receptor beta chains sequenced from a single sample in a study of cytomegalovirus exposure and HLA in healthy donors. Both 60 Vbeta primers and 13 Jbeta primers went into the PCR. TCRdb's copy holds only in-frame clones and misses some; the assay was immunoSEQ multiplex PCR. The sample has about 190,000 clones, more than 65% seen once. The material sequenced was PBMCs. Every receptor here comes from a woman under 40 in good health and CMV-seropositive.

The rearrangement links TRBV6-1 to TRBJ1-2; D remains ambiguous. The CDR3 loop spans 14 amino acids. V was clipped by 2 bases and J by 0 bases, with 7 bases between them. CDR1 is MNHNS, CDR2 SASEGT, per germline. CDR3 sequence reads: CASSEPSANYGYTF. The CDR3 region has the DNA TGTGCCAGCAGTGAACCGTCAGCTAACTATGGCTACACCTTC.

This clone was detected only a few times. This chain connects TRBV20-1 to TRBJ2-5; 7 bases align to TRBD1. V was pared by 7 bases and J by 5 bases, with 4 bases of the junction left unmatched. The CDR3 totals 11 residues. Per germline, CDR1 DFQATT and CDR2 SNEGSKA (reference sequence). CDR3 loop: CSVRGSETQYF. In nucleotides, the CDR3 is TGCAGTGTCAGGGGGTCTGAGACCCAGTACTTC.

The V and J genes are TRBV4-1 and TRBJ1-1; TRBD1 matches 8 bases. Per germline, CDR1 MGHRA and CDR2 YSYEKL. Trimming cost V 5 bases and J 7 bases; bases outside gene matches: 9. CDR3 size: 14 residues. The CDR3 DNA is TGCGCCAGCAGCGGACAGGGAGGATCCAATGAAGCTTTCTTT. The encoded protein is CASSGQGGSNEAFF.

This clone was detected only a few times. V usage is TRBV2 and J usage is TRBJ1-3; D gene ambiguous. Between the trimmed V and J ends, which lost 2 bases and 1 base, there was a span of 6 bases. Looked up from germline, CDR1 is SNHLY and CDR2 is FYNNEI. This CDR3 region has 14 residues. CDR3 sequence reads: CASSEHQSGNTIYF. CDR3 DNA sequence: TGTGCCAGCAGTGAACATCAATCTGGAAACACCATATATTTT.

The V call is TRBV11-2, the J call TRBJ2-7; 7 bases map to TRBD2. Germline V CDR1 and CDR2: SGHAT, FQNNGV. V lost 1 base to trimming and J lost 3 bases; unmatched junction nucleotides: 6. The CDR3 has 15 residues. The CDR3 bases are TGTGCCAGCAGCTTAGTGGCGGGAGAACTCTACGAGCAGTACTTC. This codes for CASSLVAGELYEQYF.

The genes are TRBV6-5 and TRBJ2-1; TRBD2 matches 13 bases. With V trimmed by 0 bases and J by 6 bases, 2 bases remained unmatched. Looked up from germline, CDR1 is MNHEY and CDR2 is SVGAGI. The CDR3 sequence is 16 residues long. Here the CDR3 reads CASSYSGTSGANEQFF. In DNA, the CDR3 is TGTGCCAGCAGTTACTCCGGGACTAGCGGGGCCAATGAGCAGTTCTTC.

The chain recombines TRBV4-2 with TRBJ2-5; D may be TRBD1 (5 bases). This CDR3 has 14 residues. Germline loops: CDR1 LGHNA, CDR2 YNFKEQ. V was cut by 3 bases and J by 4 bases, with 12 bases left in between. The CDR3 nucleotides are TGTGCCAGCAGCCAGTTTATTAGGGGAGAGACCCAGTACTTC. This sequence encodes CASSQFIRGETQYF.

Here the CDR3 DNA reads TGCGCCAGCAGCCCCGGACAGGGCCTGAACACTGAAGCTTTCTTT. It translates to CASSPGQGLNTEAFF. The chain uses TRBV5-1 and TRBJ1-1, with 8 bases matching TRBD1. Per the germline V gene, CDR1 is SGHRS and CDR2 is YFSETQ. Trimming cost V 4 bases and J 0 bases; bases outside gene matches: 5. The CDR3 totals 15 residues.